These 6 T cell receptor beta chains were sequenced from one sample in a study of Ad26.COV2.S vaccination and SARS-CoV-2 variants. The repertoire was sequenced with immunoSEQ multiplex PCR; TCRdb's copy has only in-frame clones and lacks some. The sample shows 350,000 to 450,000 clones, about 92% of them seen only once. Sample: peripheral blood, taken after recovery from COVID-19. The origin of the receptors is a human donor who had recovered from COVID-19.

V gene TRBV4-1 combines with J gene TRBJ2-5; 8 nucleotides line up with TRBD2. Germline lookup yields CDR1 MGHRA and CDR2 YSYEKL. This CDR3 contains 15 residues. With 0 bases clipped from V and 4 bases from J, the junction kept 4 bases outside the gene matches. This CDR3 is CASSQEVTSGETQYF. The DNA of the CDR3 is TGCGCCAGCAGCCAAGAAGTAACTAGCGGAGAGACCCAGTACTTC.

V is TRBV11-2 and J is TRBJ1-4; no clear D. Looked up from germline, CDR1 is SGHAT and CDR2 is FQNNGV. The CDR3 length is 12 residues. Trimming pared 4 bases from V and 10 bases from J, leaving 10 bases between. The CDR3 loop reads CASSSHHGKLFF. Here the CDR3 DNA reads TGTGCCAGCAGCTCCCACCATGGAAAACTGTTTTTT.

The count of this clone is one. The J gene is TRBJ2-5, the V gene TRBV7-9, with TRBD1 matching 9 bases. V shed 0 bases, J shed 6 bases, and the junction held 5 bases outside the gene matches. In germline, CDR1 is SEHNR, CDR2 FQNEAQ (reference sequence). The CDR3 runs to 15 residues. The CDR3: CASSLAGGQGQTQYF. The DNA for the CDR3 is TGTGCCAGCAGCTTAGCGGGGGGACAGGGCCAGACCCAGTACTTC.

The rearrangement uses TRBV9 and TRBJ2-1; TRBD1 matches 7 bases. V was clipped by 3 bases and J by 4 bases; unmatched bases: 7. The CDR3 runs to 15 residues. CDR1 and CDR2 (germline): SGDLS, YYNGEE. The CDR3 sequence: CASSGHRTGYNEQFF. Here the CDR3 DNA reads TGTGCCAGCAGCGGTCACCGGACAGGTTACAATGAGCAGTTCTTC. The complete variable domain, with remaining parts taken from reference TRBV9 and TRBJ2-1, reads DSGVTQTPKHLITATGQRVTLRCSPRSGDLSVYWYQQSLDQGLQFLIQYYNGEERAKGNILERFSAQQFPDLHSELNLSSLELGDSALYFCASSGHRTGYNEQFFGPGTRLTVL.

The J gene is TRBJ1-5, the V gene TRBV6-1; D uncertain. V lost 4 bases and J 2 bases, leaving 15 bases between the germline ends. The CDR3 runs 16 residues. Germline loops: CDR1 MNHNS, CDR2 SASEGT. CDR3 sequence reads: CASSALVGDGNQPQHF. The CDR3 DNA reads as TGTGCCAGCAGTGCTCTCGTAGGCGATGGCAATCAGCCCCAGCATTTT.

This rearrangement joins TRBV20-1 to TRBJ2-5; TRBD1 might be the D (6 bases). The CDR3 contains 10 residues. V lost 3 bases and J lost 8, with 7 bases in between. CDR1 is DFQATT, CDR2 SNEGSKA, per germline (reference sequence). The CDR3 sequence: CSARGATQYF. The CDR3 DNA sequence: TGCAGTGCTAGGGGGGCAACCCAGTACTTC.